One and the same sample provided the 21 T cell receptor beta chains below, sequenced in a study of Ad26.COV2.S vaccination and SARS-CoV-2 variants. The treatment is: 19 received Ad26.COV2.S at low or high dose, single or two shots; about 5 received placebo; per-sample allocation not given. At day 63 after the first vaccine or placebo injection, samples were drawn. Here immunoSEQ multiplex PCR was the method, and the copy in TCRdb shows in-frame clones only, minus some. This sample has about 430,000 clones, with roughly 90% found just once. The source material was peripheral blood, sampled in a trial of Ad26.COV2.S vaccine versus placebo. These TCRs come from a person aged 18 to 59 who received the Ad26.COV2.S COVID-19 vaccine or a placebo.

The chain has TRBV13 and TRBJ1-2; D possibly corresponds to TRBD1 (5 bases). Germline V CDR1 and CDR2: PRHDT, FYEKMQ (reference sequence). V was cut by 1 base and J by 4 bases, with 13 bases left in between. This CDR3 contains 15 residues. The CDR3 nucleotides are TGTGCCAGCAGCTTAGTCGGAGGGGACGCCTATGGCTACACCTTC. This codes for CASSLVGGDAYGYTF.

This clone was found once. CDR3 amino acids: CASSPAGRWYEQYF. CDR3 DNA sequence: TGTGCCAGCAGCCCTGCGGGACGGTGGTACGAGCAGTACTTC. The chain links TRBV27 to TRBJ2-7; TRBD2 is a possible D gene (6 bases). V lost 6 bases and J 4 bases, leaving 16 bases between the germline ends. CDR1 and CDR2 from the germline V gene are MNHEY and SMNVEV (reference sequence). This CDR3 has 14 amino acids.

This clone was observed a handful of times. The chain has TRBV11-2 and TRBJ1-3, with a weak D call TRBD1 (6 bases). This CDR3 comprises 14 residues. In germline, CDR1 is SGHAT, CDR2 FQNNGV. V was trimmed by 5 bases and J by 3 bases, leaving 11 bases between them. This chain's CDR3 is CASSTNRVGNTIYF. In DNA form, the CDR3 reads TGTGCCAGCAGCACAAACAGGGTTGGAAACACCATATATTTT.

The table lists this clone with a count of one. The V and J genes are TRBV9 and TRBJ1-2; TRBD1 agrees at 8 bases. This CDR3 comprises 16 residues. V lost 3 bases to trimming and J lost 3 bases; unmatched junction nucleotides: 10. The germline CDR1 and CDR2 sequences are SGDLS and YYNGEE. CDR3 in DNA: TGTGCCAGCAGCGCCAAACCAGGGGGCAAGGACTATGGCTACACCTTC. Translation gives CASSAKPGGKDYGYTF.

This sequence joins TRBV6-2 or TRBV6-3 and TRBJ2-4, with TRBD1 as a possible D gene (5 bases). V was clipped by 4 bases and J by 5 bases, with 15 bases between them. Germline CDR1 MNHEY, CDR2 SVGEGT. The CDR3 spans 15 residues. CDR3 in amino acids: CASSSTQGWENIQYF. The CDR3 nucleotides read TGTGCCAGCAGTTCGACGCAGGGTTGGGAAAACATTCAGTACTTC.

This clone was seen more than once but under ten times. The rearrangement joins TRBV5-1 to TRBJ2-7, with D possibly being TRBD2 (5 bases). The germline V gene encodes CDR1 SGHRS and CDR2 YFSETQ. V was pared by 0 bases and J by 7 bases, with 20 bases between. This CDR3 is 16 amino acids long. This CDR3 reads CASSLVSGSLFGEQYF. DNA for the CDR3: TGCGCCAGCAGCTTGGTGTCGGGATCTCTCTTTGGGGAGCAGTACTTC.

This clone has only one observation. The J gene is TRBJ2-1, the V gene TRBV19; D unclear. The CDR3 runs to 14 residues. In germline, CDR1 is LNHDA, CDR2 SQIVND (reference sequence). The V and J ends lost 5 bases and 9 bases respectively, with 17 bases between them. The CDR3 bases are TGTGCCAGTAGTCCGCGACCTAGGTTTTTTGAGCAGTTCTTC. This codes for CASSPRPRFFEQFF.

The chain links TRBV12-3 or TRBV12-4 to TRBJ1-2; 7 bases align to TRBD1. The ends lost 6 bases at V and 8 bases at J; junction bases unmatched: 9. This CDR3 region has 13 residues. The DNA for the CDR3 is TGTGCCAGCAGCCTCGACAGGGTGGGAGGCTACACCTTC. Its protein product is CASSLDRVGGYTF.

This clone is a singleton in its sample. The chain employs TRBV19 and TRBJ2-7; D is unresolved. The V gene's germline CDR1 is LNHDA and CDR2 SQIVND (reference sequence). The CDR3 runs 13 residues. The V gene lost 5 bases and the J gene lost 3 bases, with 11 bases spanning the gap. The CDR3 loop reads CASSHSPFYEQYF. The CDR3 DNA follows: TGTGCCAGTAGTCACAGTCCCTTCTACGAGCAGTACTTC.

The CDR3 sequence is CASSVPGGDTQYF. CDR3 DNA sequence: TGTGCCAGCAGCGTCCCCGGTGGGGATACGCAGTATTTT. The chain links TRBV9 to TRBJ2-3; D is uncertain. Deletions cut 2 bases from V and 6 bases from J, with 10 bases between. This CDR3 comprises 13 residues. The germline CDR1 and CDR2 sequences are SGDLS and YYNGEE.

The gene calls are TRBV28 and TRBJ2-5; D is possibly TRBD1 (6 bases). The germline V gene encodes CDR1 MDHEN and CDR2 SYDVKM. The CDR3 consists of 13 residues. With 9 bases removed from V and 3 bases from J, the gap between germline ends came to 14 bases. CDR3 DNA sequence: TGTGCCAGTACAGGGCATGAAGAAGAGACCCAGTACTTC. It codes for CASTGHEEETQYF. The variable domain in full, completed from reference TRBV28 and TRBJ2-5, reads DVKVTQSSRYLVKRTGEKVFLECVQDMDHENMFWYRQDPGLGLRLIYFSYDVKMKEKGDIPEGYSVSREKKERFSLILESASTNQTSMYLCASTGHEEETQYFGPGTRLLVL.

This chain uses TRBV10-3 with TRBJ2-7; 7 positions agree with TRBD1. CDR1 is ENHRY, CDR2 SYGVKD, per germline. Trimming removed 2 bases from V and 3 bases from J; junction bases left unmatched: 10. The CDR3 totals 16 residues. The CDR3 loop reads CAISEPTMGQFYEQYF. CDR3 bases: TGTGCCATCAGTGAGCCTACTATGGGACAGTTCTACGAGCAGTACTTC.

The V call is TRBV15, the J call TRBJ1-5; D remains ambiguous. CDR1 and CDR2 from the germline V gene are LNHNV and YYDKDF (reference sequence). The CDR3 runs to 14 residues. Deletions cut 1 base from V and 5 bases from J, with 9 bases between. CDR3 loop: CATSRVSTDQPQHF. The CDR3 bases are TGTGCCACCAGCAGAGTCAGTACTGATCAGCCCCAGCATTTT.

V and J are TRBV5-6 and TRBJ1-2, with 9 bases lining up with TRBD1. CDR3 length: 15 amino acids. The V segment lost 2 bases and the J segment 2 bases; nucleotides outside the gene matches: 4. Germline CDR1 is SGHDT and CDR2 is YYEEEE. The CDR3 loop is CASSFGTGNNYGYTF. CDR3 DNA sequence: TGTGCCAGCAGCTTTGGGACAGGGAACAACTATGGCTACACCTTC.

This clone was seen only a few times. The chain combines TRBV9 with TRBJ2-2; D may be TRBD1 (6 bases). Trimming left V 5 bases short and J 0 bases short, with 8 bases between. The CDR3 sequence is 14 residues long. Germline CDR1 is SGDLS and CDR2 is YYNGEE. Here the CDR3 reads CASRWTANTGELFF. The CDR3 region has the DNA TGTGCCAGCAGGTGGACAGCGAACACCGGGGAGCTGTTTTTT.

The chain uses TRBV4-3 and TRBJ1-1; D is unresolved. The CDR3 covers 14 residues. V was clipped by 0 bases and J by 2 bases, with 7 bases between them. Germline V lookup: CDR1 LGHNA, CDR2 YSLEER. CDR3 sequence (DNA): TGCGCCAGCAGCCAAGATCGAAGTAACACTGAAGCTTTCTTT. The encoded protein is CASSQDRSNTEAFF.

The gene calls are TRBV28 and TRBJ1-2; TRBD1 might be the D (5 bases). The V end lost 0 bases, the J end lost 0 bases, and 14 bases lay between the germline ends. CDR3 length: 17 amino acids. The germline gives CDR1 MDHEN, CDR2 SYDVKM. This CDR3 reads CASSLWNRGRANYGYTF. DNA for the CDR3: TGTGCCAGCAGTTTATGGAATCGGGGGAGAGCTAACTATGGCTACACCTTC.

This chain links TRBV2 with TRBJ2-3; no definite D call. V was trimmed by 7 bases and J by 2 bases, leaving 10 bases between them. Germline CDR1 and CDR2: SNHLY and FYNNEI. CDR3 size: 13 residues. This CDR3 is CASTMVVTDTQYF. The CDR3 DNA sequence: TGTGCCAGCACAATGGTGGTCACAGATACGCAGTATTTT.

This chain uses TRBV5-4 with TRBJ2-3; 8 nucleotides match TRBD2. CDR1 and CDR2 from the germline V gene are SGHNT and YYREEE (reference sequence). Unmatched junction bases numbered 8, after V lost 3 bases and J lost 5 bases. The CDR3 contains 15 residues. The CDR3 region has the DNA TGTGCCAGCAGCTCGGGACTAGTCGACCGAGATACGCAGTATTTT. It specifies CASSSGLVDRDTQYF. The whole variable domain, filled in from reference TRBV5-4 and TRBJ2-3, reads ETGVTQSPTHLIKTRGQQVTLRCSSQSGHNTVSWYQQALGQGPQFIFQYYREEENGRGNFPPRFSGLQFPNYSSELNVNALELDDSALYLCASSSGLVDRDTQYFGPGTRLTVL.

V and J are TRBV5-4 and TRBJ2-1; D gene unclear. The ends were cut back, 4 bases at V and 8 bases at J, with 13 bases in the middle. The V gene's germline CDR1 is SGHNT and CDR2 YYREEE (reference sequence). The CDR3 length is 13 residues. CDR3 in amino acids: CASSRPGGDEQFF. The CDR3 DNA reads TGTGCCAGCAGCCGCCCGGGTGGGGATGAGCAGTTCTTC.

Comment on this clone: The same CDR3 also results from other DNA sequences found in this sample. V and J are TRBV7-2 and TRBJ2-1; unclear D gene. V was clipped by 1 base and J by 5 bases, with 6 bases between them. The germline CDR1 and CDR2 sequences are SGHTA and FQGNSA. This CDR3 contains 13 residues. The CDR3 loop is CASSLGPNNEQFF. CDR3 coding DNA: TGTGCCAGCAGCTTAGGGCCGAACAATGAGCAGTTCTTC. Full variable domain (remainder filled in from reference TRBV7-2 and TRBJ2-1): GAGVSQSPSNKVTEKGKDVELRCDPISGHTALYWYRQSLGQGLEFLIYFQGNSAPDKSGLPSDRFSAERTGGSVSTLTIQRTQQEDSAVYLCASSLGPNNEQFFGPGTRLTVL.